Below, one T cell receptor beta chain is given with its context. Its antigen is undetermined. 13 Jbeta primers and 60 Vbeta primers were used for the PCR. Produced via immunoSEQ multiplex PCR; TCRdb's table is partial and in-frame only. This table has approximately 170,000 clones, 77% appearing once. The sample is drawn from a study of cytomegalovirus exposure and HLA in healthy donors. Findings and caveats of the study: Usually a TCR sequence was rare, but some public TCRs were found in many donors. The study listed approximately 160 cytomegalovirus-associated TCR beta chains. Earlier results showed most TCR beta V segments being productive about 90% or about 30% of the time.

Germline CDR1 and CDR2: ENHRY and SYGVKD. The CDR3 extends over 18 amino acids. V lost 4 bases, J lost 7 bases, and 13 bases stayed unmatched. This receptor was taken from a woman aged 40-49 years in good health and CMV-seropositive. This chain links TRBV10-3 with TRBJ2-1; TRBD2 agrees at 13 bases. Sequencing used PBMCs. In nucleotides, the CDR3 is TGTGCCATCAGTGGGCCCTGGACTAGCGGGAGCAACGCAAATGAGCAGTTCTTC. It translates to CAISGPWTSGSNANEQFF.